This record concerns one T cell receptor beta chain sequence. Different DNA sequences within this sample yield the same CDR3. This CDR3 spans 12 amino acids. Per the germline V gene, CDR1 is LNHDA and CDR2 is SQIVND (reference sequence). Trimming cost V 10 bases and J 2 bases; bases outside gene matches: 2. The data were obtained in a study of shared clonotypes between healthy human individuals. Data came from immunoSEQ multiplex PCR; TCRdb stores just in-frame clones and leaves some out. Found here are about a million clones, 75% of them singletons; the top ten hold around 1.5%. J is TRBJ1-5 and V is TRBV19, with 7 bases matching TRBD1. The sequence was collected from a man aged 18 to 30 in good health. The sequenced sample was memory CD4+ T cells sorted from blood. Subset defined: CD45RA-negative fraction. In DNA form, the CDR3 reads TGTGCCACAGGACAGGGCAATCAGCCCCAGCATTTT. It translates to CATGQGNQPQHF.